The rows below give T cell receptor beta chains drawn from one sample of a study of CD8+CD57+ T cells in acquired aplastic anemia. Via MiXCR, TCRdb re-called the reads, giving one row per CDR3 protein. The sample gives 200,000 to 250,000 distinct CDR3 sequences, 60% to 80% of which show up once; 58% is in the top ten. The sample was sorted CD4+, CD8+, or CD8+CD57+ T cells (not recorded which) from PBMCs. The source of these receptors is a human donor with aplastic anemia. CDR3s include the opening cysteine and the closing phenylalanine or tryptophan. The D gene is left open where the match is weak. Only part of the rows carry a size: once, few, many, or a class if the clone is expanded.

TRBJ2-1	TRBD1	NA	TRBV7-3	TGTGCCAGCAGCCGAGGGACAGGGACGAATAATGAGCAGTTCTTC	CASSRGTGTNNEQFF
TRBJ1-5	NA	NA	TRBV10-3	TGTGCCATCAGTGAGGGGGGACACAATAGCAATCAGCCCCAGCATTTT	CAISEGGHNSNQPQHF
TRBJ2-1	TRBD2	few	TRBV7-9	TGTGCCAGCAGCTCACTAGCGGGGGGGGGTTGGGAGCAGTTCTTC	CASSSLAGGGWEQFF
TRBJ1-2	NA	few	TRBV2	TGTGCCAGCAGTGAAGGGCAGGGGAGCTATGGCTACACCTTC	CASSEGQGSYGYTF
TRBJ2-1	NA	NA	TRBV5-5	TGTGCCAGCAGCCTTACCGGGCCATACAATGAGCAGTTCTTC	CASSLTGPYNEQFF
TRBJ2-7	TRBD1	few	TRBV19	TGTGCCAGTAGCTCCGCCTGGGACAGGGGGCGGGCCGAGCAGTACTTC	CASSSAWDRGRAEQYF
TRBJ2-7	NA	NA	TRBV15	TGTGCCACCAGCGGACTTGGGTTGCAGTACTTC	CATSGLGLQYF
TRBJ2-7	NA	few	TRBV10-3	TGTGCCATCAGTGAGTCGTCTGCTGGAACTCGGGAGCAGTACTTC	CAISESSAGTREQYF
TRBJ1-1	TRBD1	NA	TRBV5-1	TGCGCCAGCAGCATACAAAGTCCCGGGACAGGGGCGAACACTGAAGCTTTCTTT	CASSIQSPGTGANTEAFF
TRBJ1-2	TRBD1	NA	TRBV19	TGTGCCAGTAGGGACAGGGTCTTTAACTATGGCTACACCTTC	CASRDRVFNYGYTF
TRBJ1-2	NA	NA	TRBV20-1	TGCAGTGCTAGAGATAGCTCTGGCTACACCTTC	CSARDSSGYTF
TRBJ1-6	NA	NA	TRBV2	TGTGCCAGCACAGGGGCTACCTATAATTCACCCCTCCACTTT	CASTGATYNSPLHF
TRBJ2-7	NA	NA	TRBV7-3	TGTGCCAGCAGTACATTCGGGAGCTCCTACGAGCAGTACTTC	CASSTFGSSYEQYF
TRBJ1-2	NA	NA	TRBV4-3	TGCGCCAGCAGCAGTGTCGGGGGTGGAGGCTACACCTTC	CASSSVGGGGYTF
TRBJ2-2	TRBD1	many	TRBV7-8	TGTGCCAGCAGCCCGACAGGGGGATACACCGGGGAGCTGTTTTTT	CASSPTGGYTGELFF
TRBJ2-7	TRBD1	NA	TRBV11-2	TGTGCCAGCAGCCTTGGGACAGGGAATACCTACGAGCAGTACTTC	CASSLGTGNTYEQYF
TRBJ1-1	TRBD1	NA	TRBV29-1	TGCAGCGTTGAAGATCTTTACAGGGGAAGCACTGAAGCTTTCTTT	CSVEDLYRGSTEAFF
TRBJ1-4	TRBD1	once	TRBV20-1	TGCAGTGCCTCCGGGACAGGGGTTAGTAAGCCTGGTGAAAAACTGTTTTTT	CSASGTGVSKPGEKLFF
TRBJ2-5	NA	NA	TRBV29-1	TGCAGCGTTGAAGGCGCAGTGGGGGGTTCAACGCCCCAAGAGACCCAGTACTTC	CSVEGAVGGSTPQETQYF
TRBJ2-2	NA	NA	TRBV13	TGTGCCAGCAGCTTAGGCCCGGGCCCGAACACCGGGGAGCTGTTTTTT	CASSLGPGPNTGELFF
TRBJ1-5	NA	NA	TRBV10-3	TGTGCCATCAGTGAGAGGCAAGAGAGCAATCAGCCCCAGCATTTT	CAISERQESNQPQHF
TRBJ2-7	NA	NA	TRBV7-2	TGTGCCAGCAGCAACGCCCCCTCCTACGAGCAGTACTTC	CASSNAPSYEQYF
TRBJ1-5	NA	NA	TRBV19	TGTGCCAGTAGTGCACTCGGGGGCGTTCAGCCCCAGCATTTT	CASSALGGVQPQHF
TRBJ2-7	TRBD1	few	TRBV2	TGTGCCAGCAGGGCCGGGACAGCAGCCTACGAGCAGTACTTC	CASRAGTAAYEQYF
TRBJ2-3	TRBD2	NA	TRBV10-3	TGTGCCATCAGTGGAGCTAGCGGGGGGGCAGATACGCAGTATTTT	CAISGASGGADTQYF
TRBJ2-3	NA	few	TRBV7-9	TGTGCCAGCAGCTTAGCTAGCGTGGATACGCAGTATTTT	CASSLASVDTQYF
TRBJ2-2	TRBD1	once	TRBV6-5	TGTGCCAGCAGACGACAGGGGGCGAACACCGGGGAGCTGTTTTTT	CASRRQGANTGELFF
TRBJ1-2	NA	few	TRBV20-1	TGCAGTGCATCGGACCTTCGGGGCTATGGCTACACCTTC	CSASDLRGYGYTF
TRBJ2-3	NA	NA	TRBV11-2	TGTGCCAGCAGCTTAAGGGTGTTCAGTGATACGCAGTATTTT	CASSLRVFSDTQYF
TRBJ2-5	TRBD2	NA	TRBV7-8	TGTGCCAGCAGCTCACGCTCGGGACTAGCGGGGAAAGAGACCCAGTACTTC	CASSSRSGLAGKETQYF
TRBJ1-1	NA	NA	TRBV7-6	TGTGCCAGCAGCCAGACTAGGGGGGGAAACACTGAAGCTTTCTTT	CASSQTRGGNTEAFF
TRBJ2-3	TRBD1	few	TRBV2	TGTGCCAGCAGAACCGGGACAGGGGTTTTTGGCACAGATACGCAGTATTTT	CASRTGTGVFGTDTQYF
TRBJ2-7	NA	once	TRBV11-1	TGTGCCAGCAGCCCCAGCGTTTGGCAGGGAACTCGGGAGCAGTACTTC	CASSPSVWQGTREQYF
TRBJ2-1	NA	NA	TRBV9	TGTGCCAGCAGCGTAACCGATGTTCCCTACAATGAGCAGTTCTTC	CASSVTDVPYNEQFF
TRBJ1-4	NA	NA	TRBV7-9	TGTGCCAGCAGCCTCGGCCGGGGGGCAGCTGAAAAACTGTTTTTT	CASSLGRGAAEKLFF
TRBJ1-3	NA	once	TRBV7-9	TGTGCCAGCATGACGGACGGAAACACCATATATTTT	CASMTDGNTIYF
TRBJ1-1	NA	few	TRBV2	TGTGCCAGCAGGCTACAGGGGAACACTGAAGCTTTCTTT	CASRLQGNTEAFF
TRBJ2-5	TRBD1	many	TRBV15	TGTGCCACCAGCAGCTCCAGGTCGGGACAGGGGAAAGAGACCCAGTACTTC	CATSSSRSGQGKETQYF
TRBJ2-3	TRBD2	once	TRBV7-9	TGTGCCAGCAGCCCCCTGACTAGCGCCTACACAGATACGCAGTATTTT	CASSPLTSAYTDTQYF
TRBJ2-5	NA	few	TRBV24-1	TGTGCCACCAGTGGGGCAGGGGGGGAGGCCCAGTACTTC	CATSGAGGEAQYF